The 9 T cell receptor beta chains below all came from one sample that was sequenced in a study of blood T cell repertoires in COVID-19. Method: immunoSEQ multiplex PCR; TCRdb's copy keeps in-frame clones and lacks some. This sample has roughly 70,000 clones; roughly three quarters occur once, and the top ten carry about 2.2%. The source material was peripheral blood. Receptor source: a man in his 70s with COVID-19, enrolled during active disease.

This clone was observed a handful of times. The rearrangement uses TRBV15 and TRBJ1-5, with no clear D. The V end was cut by 3 bases, the J end by 2 bases, with 8 bases between. The CDR3 runs 14 residues. Germline CDR1 LNHNV, CDR2 YYDKDF (reference sequence). The DNA for the CDR3 is TGTGCCACCAGCAGGGAGATCGGCAATCAGCCCCAGCATTTT. This sequence encodes CATSREIGNQPQHF.

The chain links TRBV4-3 to TRBJ1-6; D gene unclear. Trimming removed 5 bases at V and 10 bases at J, with 15 bases between. The CDR3 runs to 14 residues. Germline CDR1 reads LGHNA; CDR2 reads YSLEER. The CDR3 sequence is CASSVVRVGSPLHF. The CDR3 DNA follows: TGCGCCAGCAGCGTTGTGAGGGTTGGATCACCCCTCCACTTT.

This chain joins TRBV27 and TRBJ1-5; tentatively, D is TRBD1 (6 bases). The CDR3 contains 16 residues. Trimming took off 5 bases at V and 0 bases at J, with 14 bases between the two ends. CDR1 is MNHEY, CDR2 SMNVEV, per germline (reference sequence). CDR3 loop: CASSTSGGHSNQPQHF. DNA for the CDR3: TGTGCCAGCAGTACCTCGGGGGGACATAGCAATCAGCCCCAGCATTTT.

The V call is TRBV28, the J call TRBJ1-4; TRBD1 is a possible D gene (5 bases). V lost 5 bases to trimming and J lost 4 bases, with 11 bases between them. Germline lookup yields CDR1 MDHEN and CDR2 SYDVKM. The CDR3 totals 14 residues. The CDR3 sequence is CASSRRQLNEKLFF. The DNA of the CDR3 is TGTGCCAGCAGTCGCAGACAGCTTAATGAAAAACTGTTTTTT. The variable domain in full, completed from reference TRBV28 and TRBJ1-4, reads DVKVTQSSRYLVKRTGEKVFLECVQDMDHENMFWYRQDPGLGLRLIYFSYDVKMKEKGDIPEGYSVSREKKERFSLILESASTNQTSMYLCASSRRQLNEKLFFGSGTQLSVL.

This chain links TRBV6-2 or TRBV6-3 with TRBJ2-1, with D maybe TRBD2 (5 bases). Germline V gives CDR1 MNHEY, CDR2 SVGEGT. This CDR3 has 13 amino acids. The germline V and J ends were trimmed by 5 bases and 3 bases, with 8 bases remaining between them. The CDR3: CASSSGFYNEQFF. The CDR3 coding sequence is TGTGCCAGCAGTAGCGGCTTCTACAATGAGCAGTTCTTC.

The chain uses TRBV28 and TRBJ2-7; TRBD1 aligns across 7 bases. The length of the CDR3 is 15 residues. CDR1 is MDHEN and CDR2 is SYDVKM in the germline V gene. V was pared by 6 bases and J by 2 bases, with 10 bases of the junction left unmatched. Written as DNA, the CDR3 is TGTGCCAGCAGCACGGACAGGTTGATCGCCTACGAGCAGTACTTC. Translated: CASSTDRLIAYEQYF.

The chain couples TRBV6-5 to TRBJ1-2; D is unresolved. Between the trimmed V and J ends, which lost 0 bases and 0 bases, there was a span of 11 bases. The CDR3 has 16 amino acids. Per the germline V gene, CDR1 is MNHEY and CDR2 is SVGAGI. As DNA, the CDR3 is TGTGCCAGCAGTTACTCGTGGCGGAGTTCTAACTATGGCTACACCTTC. It specifies CASSYSWRSSNYGYTF.

J is TRBJ1-2 and V is TRBV6-6, with a tentative D call TRBD1 (6 bases). The ends were cut back, 5 bases at V and 3 bases at J, with 19 bases in the middle. The CDR3 has 16 amino acids. Germline V lookup: CDR1 MNHNY, CDR2 SVGAGI (reference sequence). The CDR3 DNA reads as TGTGCCAGCAGTCCCCGGATTCAGACAGGCCACTATGGCTACACCTTC. This encodes CASSPRIQTGHYGYTF.

This clone showed up just once. The rearrangement joins TRBV19 to TRBJ1-1; a weak D match, TRBD1 (6 bases). The ends were cut back, 4 bases at V and 3 bases at J, with 18 bases in the middle. The CDR3 is made up of 16 amino acids. Germline CDR1 reads LNHDA; CDR2 reads SQIVND (reference sequence). The CDR3 loop is CASSTRQVVVDTEAFF. CDR3 in DNA: TGTGCCAGTAGTACTAGACAGGTCGTCGTCGACACTGAAGCTTTCTTT.